The present TCR beta chain was sequenced within a study of blood T cell repertoires in COVID-19. Overall study context: There were acute and convalescent COVID-19 samples, and they came from the United States, Italy and Spain.

This CDR3 is 14 amino acids long. Deletions cut 3 bases from V and 3 bases from J, with 11 bases between. Germline CDR1 and CDR2: MGHDK and SYGVNS. This table comes from immunoSEQ multiplex PCR, and its TCRdb copy is limited to in-frame clones, with some not included. The table has about 130,000 clones, about nine tenths seen once. The sequenced sample consisted of peripheral blood. The sequence came from a woman aged 70 to 79 with COVID-19, enrolled during active disease. The gene calls are TRBV25-1 and TRBJ2-5, with D possibly being TRBD1 (6 bases). The CDR3 DNA reads TGTGCCAGCAGTGAGTCCAGGGGAGAAGAGACCCAGTACTTC. It yields the protein CASSESRGEETQYF.